The 10 T cell receptor beta chains listed next were all sequenced from one sample in a study of blood T cell repertoires in COVID-19. Generated by immunoSEQ multiplex PCR, the TCRdb table keeps only in-frame clones and is missing some. In the table there are about 200,000 clones, about 86% of which are singletons. The sample was PBMCs or T cells enriched from blood (not recorded which). These receptors were obtained from a middle-aged woman with acute COVID-19.

The V call is TRBV25-1, the J call TRBJ2-1; the D gene is possibly TRBD1 (6 bases). This CDR3 has 15 amino acids. Germline values: CDR1 MGHDK, CDR2 SYGVNS. V lost 3 bases and J 6 bases, leaving 15 bases between the germline ends. The CDR3 spells CASSDPPDSGNEQFF. In DNA form, the CDR3 reads TGTGCCAGCAGTGACCCCCCGGACAGTGGCAATGAGCAGTTCTTC.

This chain links TRBV28 with TRBJ2-2; TRBD1 aligns across 10 bases. Trimming took 8 bases from V and 3 from J; bases not matched to a gene: 3. This CDR3 comprises 14 residues. Looked up from germline, CDR1 is MDHEN and CDR2 is SYDVKM. CDR3 DNA: TGTGCCAGCGGGACAGGGGTCCACACCGGGGAGCTGTTTTTT. Translation: CASGTGVHTGELFF.

The chain employs TRBV28 and TRBJ1-1; D ambiguous. CDR3 length equals 12 residues. The V end was cut by 2 bases, the J end by 5 bases, with 6 bases between. Per the germline V gene, CDR1 is MDHEN and CDR2 is SYDVKM. In DNA form, the CDR3 reads TGTGCCAGCAGTTTAATGAGGACTGAAGCTTTCTTT. Amino acids: CASSLMRTEAFF.

The chain employs TRBV19 and TRBJ2-7; tentatively, D is TRBD1 (5 bases). This CDR3 contains 14 residues. CDR1 is LNHDA, CDR2 SQIVND, per germline (reference sequence). Deletions cut 5 bases from V and 6 bases from J, with 17 bases between. CDR3 DNA sequence: TGTGCCAGTAGTGACCACAGGAAACGCGGCGAGCAGTACTTC. Translated: CASSDHRKRGEQYF.

This clone was counted a single time. The chain links TRBV27 to TRBJ1-5; unclear D gene. Germline values: CDR1 MNHEY, CDR2 SMNVEV (reference sequence). The CDR3 spans 14 residues. Trimming took 4 bases from V and 0 from J, leaving 7 bases between them. CDR3 in amino acids: CASSSQYSNQPQHF. DNA for the CDR3: TGTGCCAGCAGTTCACAGTATAGCAATCAGCCCCAGCATTTT.

This clone was detected once. The chain carries TRBV7-7 and TRBJ2-1, with D possibly matching TRBD1 (5 bases). There are 17 residues in the CDR3. The V end lost 1 base, the J end lost 0 bases, and 13 bases lay between the germline ends. Germline-derived CDR1 and CDR2 are SSHAT and FNYEAQ (reference sequence). The CDR3 DNA follows: TGTGCCAGCAGCTTAGGACAGCAAAAATTCTCCTACAATGAGCAGTTCTTC. This sequence encodes CASSLGQQKFSYNEQFF. The complete variable domain, with remaining parts taken from reference TRBV7-7 and TRBJ2-1, reads GAGVSQSPRYKVTKRGQDVTLRCDPISSHATLYWYQQALGQGPEFLTYFNYEAQPDKSGLPSDRFSAERPEGSISTLTIQRTEQRDSAMYRCASSLGQQKFSYNEQFFGPGTRLTVL.

The gene calls are TRBV28 and TRBJ2-2; D not resolved. Trimming stripped 2 bases from V and 4 bases from J, with 8 bases between. The CDR3 totals 14 residues. Germline loops: CDR1 MDHEN, CDR2 SYDVKM. This CDR3 reads CASSLQALTGELFF. The CDR3 bases are TGTGCCAGCAGTTTACAGGCCCTCACCGGGGAGCTGTTTTTT. Looking up the rest from reference TRBV28 and TRBJ2-2 gives the full variable domain: DVKVTQSSRYLVKRTGEKVFLECVQDMDHENMFWYRQDPGLGLRLIYFSYDVKMKEKGDIPEGYSVSREKKERFSLILESASTNQTSMYLCASSLQALTGELFFGEGSRLTVL.

V usage is TRBV7-2 and J usage is TRBJ2-3; 11 bases map to TRBD1. After removal of 4 bases from V and 6 bases from J, the junction contained 3 bases not matched to a gene. The CDR3 has 14 residues. Germline loops: CDR1 SGHTA, CDR2 FQGNSA. CDR3 bases: TGTGCCAGCAGCTCCGGGACAGGGGGGGATACGCAGTATTTT. Encoded protein: CASSSGTGGDTQYF.

In its sample, this clone was seen a few times. The chain is built from TRBV11-2 and TRBJ2-1, with D possibly being TRBD2 (6 bases). Trimming cost V 1 base and J 4 bases, with 17 bases left between them. Per the germline V gene, CDR1 is SGHAT and CDR2 is FQNNGV. CDR3 size: 17 residues. CDR3 region: CASSLGAGGNPYNEQFF. As DNA, the CDR3 is TGTGCCAGCAGCTTAGGGGCGGGCGGGAATCCTTACAATGAGCAGTTCTTC.

This sequence joins TRBV9 and TRBJ1-3, with TRBD1 identical over 7 bases. In germline, CDR1 is SGDLS, CDR2 YYNGEE. Trimming at V came to 2 bases and at J to 4 bases, leaving 12 bases not matched to a gene. The CDR3 has 17 residues. The CDR3 is CASSVTGTAGTGNTIYF. The CDR3 DNA is TGTGCCAGCAGCGTGACGGGGACAGCTGGAACGGGAAACACCATATATTTT.